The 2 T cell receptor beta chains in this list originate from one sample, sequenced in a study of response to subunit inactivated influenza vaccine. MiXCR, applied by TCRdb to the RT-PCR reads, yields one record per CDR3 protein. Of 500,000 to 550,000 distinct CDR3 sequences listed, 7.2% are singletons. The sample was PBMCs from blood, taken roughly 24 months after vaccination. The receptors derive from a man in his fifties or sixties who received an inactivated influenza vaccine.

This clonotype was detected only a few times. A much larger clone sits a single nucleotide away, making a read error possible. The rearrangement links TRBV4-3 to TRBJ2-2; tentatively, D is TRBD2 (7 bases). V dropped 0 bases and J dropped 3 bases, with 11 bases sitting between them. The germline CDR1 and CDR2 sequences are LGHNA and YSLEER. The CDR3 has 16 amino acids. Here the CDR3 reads CASSQDWGGHTGELFF. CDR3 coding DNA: TGCGCCAGCAGCCAAGATTGGGGGGGGCACACCGGGGAGCTGTTTTTT.

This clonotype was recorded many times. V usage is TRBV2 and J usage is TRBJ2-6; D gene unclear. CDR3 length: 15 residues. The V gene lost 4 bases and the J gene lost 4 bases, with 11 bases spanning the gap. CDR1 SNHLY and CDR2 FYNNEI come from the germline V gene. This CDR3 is CASSGLLGGANVLTF. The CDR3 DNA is TGTGCCAGCAGTGGCCTCCTGGGGGGGGCCAACGTCCTGACTTTC.